This entry features one T cell receptor beta chain sequence. Its specificity is unknown. These data belong to a study of T-cell memory formation after mild COVID-19. Study at large: Each donor largely had its own TCR clusters.

Study-level findings and limits: Largely, contracting CD4+ clones fell within CM and EM, and contracting CD8+ clones within EMRA. Clones contracting across day 15 to 85 had a balanced CD4/CD8 profile; later expanding clones leaned CD4+. Researchers found some responding clones in pre-infection memory, a sign that cross-reactive memory joined.

MiXCR, run by TCRdb on the 5' RACE reads, gives a single entry per CDR3 protein. The repertoire includes nearly 350,000 distinct CDR3 sequences, 10% to 15% of them detected once, and roughly a fifth sits in the top ten. This TCR came from a man younger than 35 who had mild COVID-19 (a few samples of this study predate the infection). Cell type and time point are not known. The sample consisted of PBMCs or a T cell subset sorted from them (not recorded which).

The CDR3 sequence is CASRSPGGRNSPLHF. The DNA for the CDR3 is TGTGCCAGCAGATCCCCAGGGGGCAGAAATTCACCCCTCCACTTT. The chain recombines TRBV11-2 with TRBJ1-6; 8 nucleotides align to TRBD1. CDR3 length: 15 amino acids. Germline V gene data show CDR1 as SGHAT and CDR2 as FQNNGV. Trimming took 6 bases from V and 7 from J; bases not matched to a gene: 8. Complete variable domain (other parts from reference TRBV11-2 and TRBJ1-6): EAGVAQSPRYKIIEKRQSVAFWCNPISGHATLYWYQQILGQGPKLLIQFQNNGVVDDSQLPKDRFSAERLKGVDSTLKIQPAKLEDSAVYLCASRSPGGRNSPLHFGNGTRLTVT.